This T cell receptor beta chain is drawn from a study of blood T cell repertoires in COVID-19. Study summary: Researchers got acute and convalescent COVID-19 samples from the United States, Italy and Spain. T cells, B-cell-depleted T cells, or PBMCs provided the cDNA or gDNA that served as material.

Authors' data handling: Reference gene primer amplification gave estimated nucleated cell counts. Method: immunoSEQ multiplex PCR; TCRdb's copy keeps in-frame clones and lacks some. V and J calls and clone size are copied from that table; D and trimming were computed from the DNA. The table has some 130,000 clones, less than 90% seen once. The CDR3 runs 15 residues. Trimming took off 4 bases at V and 5 bases at J, with 15 bases between the two ends. Germline V gene lookup returns CDR1 SGHDT and CDR2 YYEEEE. The V call is TRBV5-6, the J call TRBJ1-4; tentative D call: TRBD1 (5 bases). The clonotype originates from a woman under 40 who had recovered from COVID-19. The specimen was peripheral blood. The CDR3 here is CASSLQTASNEKLFF. The CDR3 bases are TGTGCCAGCAGCCTGCAGACAGCCTCAAATGAAAAACTGTTTTTT.